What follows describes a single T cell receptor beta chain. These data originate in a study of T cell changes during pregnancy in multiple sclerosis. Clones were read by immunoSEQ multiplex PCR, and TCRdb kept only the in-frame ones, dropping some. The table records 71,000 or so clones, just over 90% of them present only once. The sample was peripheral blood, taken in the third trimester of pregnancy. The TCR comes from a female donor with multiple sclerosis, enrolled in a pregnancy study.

CDR3 region: CASSLTAGAVYEQYF. The CDR3 coding sequence is TGCGCCAGCAGCTTGACGGCTGGGGCCGTCTACGAGCAGTACTTC. V and J are TRBV5-1 and TRBJ2-7; D perhaps matches TRBD1 (5 bases). Trimming cost V 1 base and J 3 bases, with 14 bases left between them. Germline loops: CDR1 SGHRS, CDR2 YFSETQ. The CDR3 contains 15 residues.